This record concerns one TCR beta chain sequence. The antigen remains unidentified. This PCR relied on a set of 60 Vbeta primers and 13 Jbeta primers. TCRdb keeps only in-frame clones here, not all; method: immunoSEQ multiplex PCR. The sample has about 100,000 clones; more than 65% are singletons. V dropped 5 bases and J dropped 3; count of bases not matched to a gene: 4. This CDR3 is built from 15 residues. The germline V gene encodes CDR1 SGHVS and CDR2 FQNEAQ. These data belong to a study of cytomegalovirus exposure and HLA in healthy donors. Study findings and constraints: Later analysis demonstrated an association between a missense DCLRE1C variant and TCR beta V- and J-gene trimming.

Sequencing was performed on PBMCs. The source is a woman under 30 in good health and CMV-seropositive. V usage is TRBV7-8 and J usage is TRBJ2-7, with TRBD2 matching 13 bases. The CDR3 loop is CASSPRTSGSYEQYF. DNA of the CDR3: TGTGCCAGCAGCCCACGGACTAGCGGGAGCTACGAGCAGTACTTC.